The clone carrying this T cell receptor beta chain appeared many times. The trim removed 1 base at V and 5 bases at J, leaving 9 bases unmatched. CDR3 length: 15 residues. Germline CDR1 reads DFQATT; CDR2 reads SNEGSKA (reference sequence). The data derive from a study of blood T cells in healthy people across ages. With a J-beta primer mix and a sample-barcoded 5' primer, a second PCR ran about 7 to 12 cycles. Each CDR3 protein gets one entry after TCRdb re-called the 5' RACE reads with MiXCR. The sample consists of roughly 1,500,000 distinct CDR3 sequences, about 32% of them appearing once. The sequencing input was blood. The receptor was derived from a woman in her thirties in good health. The V gene is TRBV20-1, the J gene TRBJ2-7; 9 bases agree with TRBD1. CDR3 sequence (DNA): TGCAGTGCTAGAGTATTAAGACAGGGGGGGCACGAGCAGTACTTC. It specifies CSARVLRQGGHEQYF.